Here is one T cell receptor (beta chain) with its context. The V and J ends lost 2 bases and 5 bases respectively, with 13 bases between them. The length of the CDR3 is 14 residues. CDR1 KGHSH and CDR2 LQKENI come from the germline V gene. This record belongs to a study of technical replicates of blood from several donors. Only in-frame clones appear in the TCRdb table, and some are missing; sequencing was by immunoSEQ multiplex PCR. The table has 55,000 to 70,000 clones, more than 75% seen once. The sample comprised PBMCs. The chain carries TRBV18 and TRBJ2-7, with D perhaps TRBD1 (5 bases). This TCR came from a human donor in good health. Some clones in this sample may be carry-over from other donors' samples. CDR3 sequence: CASSPTQGIHEQYF. The CDR3 nucleotides read TGTGCCAGCTCACCAACCCAGGGTATCCACGAGCAGTACTTC.